This T cell receptor beta chain was observed in a study of T cell changes during pregnancy in multiple sclerosis. CDR3 length: 15 amino acids. V lost 7 bases, J lost 7 bases, and 6 bases stayed unmatched. CDR1 SGHTA and CDR2 FQGNSA come from the germline V gene. Profiled with immunoSEQ multiplex PCR; TCRdb holds only in-frame clones, not every one. The repertoire holds 30,000 to 40,000 clones, with around 87% as singletons. The origin of this receptor is a female donor with multiple sclerosis, enrolled in a pregnancy study. This rearrangement joins TRBV7-2 to TRBJ2-2; 13 nucleotides agree with TRBD2. The specimen was CD4+ T cells from peripheral blood mononuclear cells, collected in the second trimester of pregnancy. The CDR3, as DNA: TGTGCCAGCACCGGGACTAGCGGGACGGGCGGGGAGCTGTTTTTT. Translating gives CASTGTSGTGGELFF. The full variable domain, in which reference TRBV7-2 and TRBJ2-2 provide the parts outside the CDR3, is GAGVSQSPSNKVTEKGKDVELRCDPISGHTALYWYRQSLGQGLEFLIYFQGNSAPDKSGLPSDRFSAERTGGSVSTLTIQRTQQEDSAVYLCASTGTSGTGGELFFGEGSRLTVL.